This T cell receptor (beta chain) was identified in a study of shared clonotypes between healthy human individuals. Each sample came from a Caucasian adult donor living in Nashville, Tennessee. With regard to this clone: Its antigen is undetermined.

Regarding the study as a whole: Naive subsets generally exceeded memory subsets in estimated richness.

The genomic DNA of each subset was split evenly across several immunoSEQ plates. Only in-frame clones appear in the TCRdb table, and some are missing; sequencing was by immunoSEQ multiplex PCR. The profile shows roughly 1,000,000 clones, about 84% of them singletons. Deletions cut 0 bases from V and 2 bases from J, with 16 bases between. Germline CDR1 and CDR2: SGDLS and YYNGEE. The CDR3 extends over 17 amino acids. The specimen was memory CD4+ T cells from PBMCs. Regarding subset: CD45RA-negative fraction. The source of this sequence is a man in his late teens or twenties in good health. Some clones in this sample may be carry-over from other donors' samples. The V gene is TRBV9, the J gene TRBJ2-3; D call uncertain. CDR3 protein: CASSVAVSLYFTDTQYF. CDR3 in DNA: TGTGCCAGCAGCGTAGCGGTTTCTTTGTACTTCACAGATACGCAGTATTTT.